This T cell receptor beta chain comes out of a study of blood T cell repertoires in COVID-19. Study-level information: COVID-19 samples collected from the United States, Italy and Spain covered acute and convalescent phases. T cells, B-cell-depleted T cells, or PBMCs supplied cDNA or gDNA.

Trimming cost V 3 bases and J 6 bases; bases outside gene matches: 9. This CDR3 comprises 15 residues. CDR1 is SGHRS and CDR2 is YFSETQ in the germline V gene. Original handling: Estimated nucleated cell counts came from reference gene primer amplification. Sequencing used immunoSEQ multiplex PCR; TCRdb keeps in-frame clones, though not all of them. V, J and clone size are those of that table, while D and trimming were read from the DNA. The sample holds roughly 570,000 clones, 85% to 90% seen once. This clone appeared a single time. Sequencing was performed on peripheral blood. The receptor was isolated from a woman in her 50s with COVID-19, enrolled during active disease. This chain connects TRBV5-1 to TRBJ1-1, with 9 bases matching TRBD1. CDR3 region: CASSYGDRDLPEAFF. The CDR3 DNA reads TGCGCCAGCAGCTACGGGGACAGGGACCTCCCTGAAGCTTTCTTT.